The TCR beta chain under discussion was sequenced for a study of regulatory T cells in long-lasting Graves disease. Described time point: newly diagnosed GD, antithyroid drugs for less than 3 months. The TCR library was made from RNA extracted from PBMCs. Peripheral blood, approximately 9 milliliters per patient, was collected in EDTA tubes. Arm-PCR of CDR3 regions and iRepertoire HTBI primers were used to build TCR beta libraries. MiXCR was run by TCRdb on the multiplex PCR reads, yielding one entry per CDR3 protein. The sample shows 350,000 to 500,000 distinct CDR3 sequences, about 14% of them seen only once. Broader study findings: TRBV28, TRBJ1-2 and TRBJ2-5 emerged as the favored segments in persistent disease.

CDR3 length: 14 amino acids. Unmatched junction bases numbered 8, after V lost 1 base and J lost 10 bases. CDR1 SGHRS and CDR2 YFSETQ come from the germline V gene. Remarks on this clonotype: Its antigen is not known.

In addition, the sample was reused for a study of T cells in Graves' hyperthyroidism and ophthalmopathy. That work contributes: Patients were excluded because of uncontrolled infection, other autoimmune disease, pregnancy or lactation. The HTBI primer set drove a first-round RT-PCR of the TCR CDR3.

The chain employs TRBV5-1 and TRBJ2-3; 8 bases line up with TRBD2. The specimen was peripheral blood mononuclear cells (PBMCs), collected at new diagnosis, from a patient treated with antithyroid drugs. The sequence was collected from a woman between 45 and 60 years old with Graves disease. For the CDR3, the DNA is TGCGCCAGCAGCTTGAGCGGGAGCTTGGATGCGCAGTATTTT. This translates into CASSLSGSLDAQYF.